These 29 T cell receptor beta chains originate from one sample sequenced in a study of regulatory T cells in long-lasting Graves disease. The time point is: newly diagnosed GD, antithyroid drugs for less than 3 months. Making the TCR library involved RNA that had been extracted from PBMCs. With iRepertoire HTBI primers and Arm-PCR of CDR3 regions, TCR beta libraries were built. From the multiplex PCR reads, TCRdb called clonotypes with MiXCR, one entry per CDR3 protein. The table lists hundreds of thousands of distinct CDR3 sequences, approximately 13% of them singletons. The sample also formed part of further work on T cells in Graves' hyperthyroidism and ophthalmopathy.

Sequenced here: peripheral blood mononuclear cells (PBMCs), sampled at new diagnosis, from a patient treated with antithyroid drugs. The receptors shown here come from a man aged 25 to 45 with Graves disease.

This clonotype was observed many times. The chain carries TRBV7-8 and TRBJ2-3; D may be TRBD2 (5 bases). This CDR3 spans 13 amino acids. Trimming took off 6 bases at V and 4 bases at J, with 11 bases between the two ends. Germline values: CDR1 SGHVS, CDR2 FQNEAQ. The CDR3 loop reads CASRRGSADTQYF. The CDR3 DNA reads TGTGCCAGCAGACGAGGGAGCGCAGATACGCAGTATTTT.

In its sample, this clonotype was seen a few times. The chain couples TRBV20-1 to TRBJ2-5; 10 nucleotides align to TRBD2. V lost 0 bases, J lost 4 bases, and 11 bases stayed unmatched. CDR1 and CDR2 from the germline V gene are DFQATT and SNEGSKA (reference sequence). The length of the CDR3 is 17 residues. CDR3 loop: CSARDLLAGVDRETQYF. The CDR3 DNA sequence: TGCAGTGCTAGAGATCTTCTAGCGGGAGTAGATCGAGAGACCCAGTACTTC.

The sample holds many counts of this clonotype. J is TRBJ1-1 and V is TRBV7-9, with TRBD1 identical over 9 bases. This CDR3 comprises 18 residues. CDR1 and CDR2 from the germline V gene are SEHNR and FQNEAQ (reference sequence). Trimming took 4 bases from V and 0 from J; bases not matched to a gene: 12. CDR3 in amino acids: CASSSLYLRQGVNTEAFF. The CDR3 bases are TGTGCCAGCAGCTCGTTATATCTCCGACAGGGGGTGAACACTGAAGCTTTCTTT.

This clonotype was recorded at least ten times. The chain combines TRBV12-3 or TRBV12-4 with TRBJ2-3; 9 nucleotides line up with TRBD2. Unmatched junction bases numbered 5, after V lost 6 bases and J lost 1 base. The CDR3 is 15 residues long. CDR3: CASSLRLAGTDTQYF. The CDR3 DNA reads as TGTGCCAGCAGCCTTAGACTAGCGGGCACAGATACGCAGTATTTT.

Ten or more counts support this clonotype. V usage is TRBV7-9 and J usage is TRBJ2-7; the match to TRBD1 covers 10 bases. V lost 4 bases, J lost 4 bases, and 7 bases stayed unmatched. CDR1 and CDR2 from the germline V gene are SEHNR and FQNEAQ (reference sequence). The CDR3 consists of 15 residues. CDR3 in DNA: TGTGCCAGCAGCTCCCATCGGGACAGGGGTTACGAGCAGTACTTC. Protein sequence: CASSSHRDRGYEQYF.

CDR3 DNA: TGTGCCAGTAGTATCAGCACAGGGGGCCGGCAGCCCCAGCATTTT. It codes for CASSISTGGRQPQHF. The gene calls are TRBV19 and TRBJ1-5; 9 nucleotides align to TRBD1. The CDR3 totals 15 residues. Germline V lookup: CDR1 LNHDA, CDR2 SQIVND (reference sequence). After removal of 3 bases from V and 7 bases from J, the junction contained 7 bases not matched to a gene.

At least ten counts were recorded for this clonotype. The chain links TRBV29-1 to TRBJ2-7; D is unclear. Germline V gene lookup returns CDR1 SQVTM and CDR2 ANQGSEA. The CDR3 has 13 residues. Trimming removed 7 bases from V and 1 base from J, with 14 bases in between. CDR3 region: CSDTHTKSYEQYF. CDR3 nucleotides: TGCAGCGACACCCACACTAAATCCTACGAGCAGTACTTC.

The rearrangement joins TRBV12-3 or TRBV12-4 to TRBJ1-5, with 8 bases that match TRBD1. After removal of 5 bases from V and 7 bases from J, the junction contained 10 bases not matched to a gene. The CDR3 length is 15 residues. CDR3 in DNA: TGTGCCAGCAGTCCCCAGGGGGCTAGTCAGCAGCCCCAGCATTTT. It encodes CASSPQGASQQPQHF.

This clonotype was observed many times. The chain carries TRBV7-9 and TRBJ2-7; perhaps TRBD2 as D (6 bases). CDR3 length: 20 residues. V lost 4 bases and J 0 bases, leaving 28 bases between the germline ends. CDR1 is SEHNR, CDR2 FQNEAQ, per germline (reference sequence). The DNA for the CDR3 is TGTGCCAGCAGCTCCGCCCCCCCCTACGGGAGTGCGCCGAGCTCCTACGAGCAGTACTTC. Its protein is CASSSAPPYGSAPSSYEQYF.

The table lists this clonotype with many counts. V usage is TRBV20-1 and J usage is TRBJ2-3; a weak D match, TRBD1 (6 bases). The CDR3 extends over 14 amino acids. V gave up 2 bases and J gave up 2 bases, with 11 bases separating them. Germline CDR1 is DFQATT and CDR2 is SNEGSKA (reference sequence). In nucleotides, the CDR3 is TGCAGTGCTAGAAGGCCAGGGGACACAGATACGCAGTATTTT. This sequence encodes CSARRPGDTDTQYF.

This clonotype was counted at least ten times. The V gene is TRBV12-3 or TRBV12-4, the J gene TRBJ1-4; D may be TRBD1 (5 bases). The length of the CDR3 is 14 residues. With 4 bases removed from V and 8 bases from J, the gap between germline ends came to 14 bases. The CDR3: CASSSTAGGEKLFF. CDR3 DNA sequence: TGTGCCAGCAGTTCGACAGCGGGCGGAGAAAAACTGTTTTTT.

Many counts were recorded for this clonotype. This chain links TRBV24-1 with TRBJ1-1; 11 nucleotides match TRBD1. The CDR3 has 18 residues. Germline V lookup: CDR1 KGHDR, CDR2 SFDVKD. The J segment lost 5 bases and the V segment lost 12 bases, leaving 22 bases of the junction unmatched. Written as DNA, the CDR3 is TGTGCCGCCTATACCCGGACAGGGGGCGGGGAGTGGTGGACTGAAGCTTTCTTT. Translated: CAAYTRTGGGEWWTEAFF.

This clonotype was found many times. The chain employs TRBV24-1 and TRBJ1-4; D is perhaps TRBD1 (6 bases). Germline values: CDR1 KGHDR, CDR2 SFDVKD. Trimming shortened V by 4 bases and J by 8 bases, and 16 bases separated the two germline ends. The CDR3 covers 15 residues. The DNA of the CDR3 is TGTGCCACCAGTGACCCCGGGACAAAGGAGGAAAAACTGTTTTTT. Its translation: CATSDPGTKEEKLFF.

This clonotype has at least ten counts. The J gene is TRBJ2-5, the V gene TRBV10-3; tentative D call: TRBD1 (6 bases). Germline V lookup: CDR1 ENHRY, CDR2 SYGVKD. This CDR3 contains 14 residues. Trimming cost V 7 bases and J 1 base, with 13 bases left between them. In DNA form, the CDR3 reads TGTGCCATCACCCGGACAGCTGGCCAAGAGACCCAGTACTTC. Encoded protein: CAITRTAGQETQYF.

The CDR3 protein is CASSLSGTTGRNEQFF. For the CDR3, the DNA is TGCGCCAGCAGCCTGAGCGGGACCACGGGGAGGAATGAGCAGTTCTTC. The chain recombines TRBV5-1 with TRBJ2-1; 7 nucleotides align to TRBD2. Germline-derived CDR1 and CDR2 are SGHRS and YFSETQ. Trimming took 4 bases from V and 7 from J; bases not matched to a gene: 14. This CDR3 spans 16 amino acids.

This clonotype was counted ten times or more. The chain is built from TRBV3-1 and TRBJ2-7; D call uncertain. The V end lost 0 bases, the J end lost 2 bases, and 8 bases lay between the germline ends. Germline V CDR1 and CDR2: LGHDT, YNNKEL (reference sequence). The CDR3 consists of 14 residues. CDR3 residues: CASSQERPAYEQYF. In nucleotides, the CDR3 is TGTGCCAGCAGCCAAGAACGTCCGGCCTACGAGCAGTACTTC.

The chain is built from TRBV20-1 and TRBJ1-2, with D unresolved. Deletions cut 0 bases from V and 0 bases from J, with 14 bases between. Per the germline V gene, CDR1 is DFQATT and CDR2 is SNEGSKA (reference sequence). This CDR3 region has 16 residues. CDR3 in amino acids: CSARDSEKYPNYGYTF. CDR3 nucleotides: TGCAGTGCTAGAGATTCTGAAAAATACCCTAACTATGGCTACACCTTC.

This sequence joins TRBV4-1 and TRBJ2-3; D is tentatively TRBD1 or TRBD2 (6 bases each). The CDR3 totals 17 residues. Germline CDR1 is MGHRA and CDR2 is YSYEKL. V lost 8 bases, J lost 0 bases, and 21 bases lay in between. CDR3 DNA sequence: TGCGCCAGCTCACTTGCAAGGGGGAGGACCAGCACAGATACGCAGTATTTT. Amino acids: CASSLARGRTSTDTQYF.

This clonotype was observed once. The gene calls are TRBV27 and TRBJ1-2, with a possible D match to TRBD1 (6 bases). CDR3 length: 14 amino acids. CDR1 and CDR2 from the germline V gene are MNHEY and SMNVEV (reference sequence). The V gene lost 8 bases and the J gene lost 3 bases, with 16 bases spanning the gap. CDR3 nucleotide sequence: TGTGCCAGCTGGGGGCGGGGCAAGGACTATGGCTACACCTTC. It codes for CASWGRGKDYGYTF.

V usage is TRBV29-1 and J usage is TRBJ2-3; unclear D gene. CDR3 length: 12 residues. The germline CDR1 and CDR2 sequences are SQVTM and ANQGSEA. The V and J ends lost 3 bases and 0 bases respectively, with 4 bases between them. The CDR3 spells CSVEPSTDTQYF. In DNA, the CDR3 is TGCAGCGTTGAGCCTAGCACAGATACGCAGTATTTT.

The sample holds many counts of this clonotype. The chain uses TRBV5-1 and TRBJ2-7, with D perhaps TRBD2 (6 bases). CDR1 is SGHRS, CDR2 YFSETQ, per germline. V was clipped by 1 base and J by 2 bases, with 10 bases between them. This CDR3 region has 14 residues. As DNA, the CDR3 is TGCGCCAGCAGCTTGCGCGGGGACGCCTACGAGCAGTACTTC. It specifies CASSLRGDAYEQYF.

This clonotype was found many times. The V gene is TRBV7-9, the J gene TRBJ1-1, with D uncertain. Germline-derived CDR1 and CDR2 are SEHNR and FQNEAQ (reference sequence). This CDR3 comprises 15 residues. V was shortened by 0 bases and J by 1 base, with 9 bases between the two germline ends. The CDR3 sequence is CASSLAQVGNTEAFF. The CDR3 bases are TGTGCCAGCAGCTTAGCGCAGGTCGGGAACACTGAAGCTTTCTTT.

This clonotype came up a few times. The DNA for the CDR3 is TGTGCCAGCAGCTTAGAGGTTTCAAGCTACAATGAGCAGTTCTTC. This codes for CASSLEVSSYNEQFF. The rearrangement uses TRBV11-2 and TRBJ2-1, with D unclear. The CDR3 runs 15 residues. The germline gives CDR1 SGHAT, CDR2 FQNNGV. Trimming removed 0 bases from V and 3 bases from J, with 9 bases in between.

The chain links TRBV7-9 to TRBJ2-1; D perhaps matches TRBD2 (5 bases). Germline V gene lookup returns CDR1 SEHNR and CDR2 FQNEAQ (reference sequence). The CDR3 has 10 residues. V was cut by 8 bases and J by 8 bases, with 7 bases left in between. CDR3 sequence: CASPSYEQFF. The CDR3 DNA sequence: TGTGCCAGCCCTAGCTATGAGCAGTTCTTC.

This clonotype has a count of ten or more. The rearrangement links TRBV19 to TRBJ1-5; D might be TRBD1 (6 bases). V lost 3 bases to trimming and J lost 5 bases, with 23 bases between them. CDR1 is LNHDA and CDR2 is SQIVND in the germline V gene (reference sequence). The CDR3 is 18 residues long. CDR3 loop: CASSIRGEDRGLYQPQHF. CDR3 sequence (DNA): TGTGCCAGTAGTATTCGGGGGGAGGACAGAGGCCTTTATCAGCCCCAGCATTTT.

A word on this clonotype: Compared with germline, one end of the junction differs, possibly owing to a read error. This chain links TRBV25-1 with TRBJ1-3; D remains ambiguous. Germline loops: CDR1 MGHDK, CDR2 SYGVNS. The CDR3 extends over 14 amino acids. The CDR3 DNA reads TGTGCCAGCAGTCCTAGCGGCTCTGGAGACACCATATATTTT. The encoded protein is CASSPSGSGDTIYF.

This clonotype was seen ten or more times. In DNA, the CDR3 is TGCAGTGCTAGACTAGCGGGGCCTGGGAATGAGCAGTTCTTC. Protein: CSARLAGPGNEQFF. The J gene is TRBJ2-1, the V gene TRBV20-1; 9 bases match TRBD2. The length of the CDR3 is 14 residues. V shed 2 bases, J shed 7 bases, and the junction held 6 bases outside the gene matches. Germline CDR1 is DFQATT and CDR2 is SNEGSKA (reference sequence).

With respect to this clonotype: Given a much more abundant clone one base away, this may be a read error. This rearrangement joins TRBV7-8 to TRBJ2-1, with D perhaps matching TRBD2 (7 bases). The CDR3 extends over 15 amino acids. In germline, CDR1 is SGHVS, CDR2 FQNEAQ. CDR3 bases: TGTGCCAGCAGCTTAAGGGGGAGGGCCGGGGATGAGCAGTCCTTC. Translation gives CASSLRGRAGDEQSF.

The V call is TRBV4-1, the J call TRBJ2-2; D possibly matches TRBD1 or TRBD2 (5 bases each). The length of the CDR3 is 15 residues. CDR1 is MGHRA, CDR2 YSYEKL, per germline. V was trimmed by 2 bases and J by 5 bases, leaving 12 bases between them. This CDR3 reads CASSQWDGLTGELFF. The CDR3 coding sequence is TGCGCCAGCAGCCAATGGGACGGGTTAACCGGGGAGCTGTTTTTT.